These 32 T cell receptor beta chains originate from one sample sequenced in a study of patients and donors after allogeneic stem cell transplantation. MiXCR, run by TCRdb on the RT-PCR reads, gives a single entry per CDR3 protein. The table lists roughly 960,000 distinct CDR3 sequences, roughly 18% of them singletons. The sample consisted of blood, either unsorted or a sorted T cell fraction (not recorded which). These receptors all come from a human donor who was either an allogeneic HSCT recipient or a stem cell or donor lymphocyte infusion donor (not recorded which). It is not recorded whose cells these are; they may come from a transplant donor.

This clonotype has ten or more counts. One junction end does not reproduce the germline sequence, and a read error may be involved. This sequence joins TRBV12-3 or TRBV12-4 and TRBJ1-6; no clear D. This CDR3 spans 13 amino acids. The chain's CDR3 is CASSLGGGSPLHF. The CDR3 DNA is TGCGCCAGCAGCCTTGGAGGTGGTTCACCCCTCCACTTT.

Remarks on this clonotype: A read error may explain this, as a much larger clone is one base away. The chain couples TRBV20-1 to TRBJ2-7; D gene ambiguous. The CDR3 consists of 10 residues. Germline loops: CDR1 DFQATT, CDR2 SNEGSKA (reference sequence). The CDR3 sequence: CSANSYERYF. The CDR3 DNA sequence: TGCAGTGCTAATTCCTACGAGCGGTACTTC.

This clonotype was seen only a few times. The rearrangement joins TRBV7-2 to TRBJ2-7; TRBD2 matches 13 bases. V lost 6 bases and J lost 2; bases outside the gene matches: 4. The CDR3 is made up of 15 amino acids. Germline lookup yields CDR1 SGHTA and CDR2 FQGNSA. The CDR3 DNA is TGTGCCAGCAGGCCGACTAGCGGGAGGACCTACGAGCAGTACTTC. Its protein product is CASRPTSGRTYEQYF.

This clonotype was counted between two and nine times. The gene calls are TRBV6-5 and TRBJ2-3; D is undetermined. Germline V lookup: CDR1 MNHEY, CDR2 SVGAGI. This CDR3 spans 13 amino acids. V dropped 4 bases and J dropped 2 bases, with 7 bases sitting between them. CDR3 coding DNA: TGTGCCAGCAGTTTCCTAAACACAGATACGCAGTATTTT. Translating it yields CASSFLNTDTQYF.

The rearrangement joins TRBV4-3 to TRBJ2-2; no reliable D call. Per germline, CDR1 LGHNA and CDR2 YSLEER. This CDR3 spans 13 amino acids. The V gene lost 5 bases and the J gene lost 1 base, with 5 bases spanning the gap. The CDR3, as DNA: TGCGCCAGCAGCACACAGAACACCGGGGAGCTGTTTTTT. Residues: CASSTQNTGELFF.

This clonotype occurred many times. The chain is built from TRBV9 and TRBJ2-1; D tentatively fits TRBD1 or TRBD2 (5 bases each). V lost 4 bases, J lost 4 bases, and 18 bases lay in between. Germline lookup yields CDR1 SGDLS and CDR2 YYNGEE. This CDR3 contains 16 residues. The CDR3 is CASSPHTGTFYNEQFF. CDR3 coding DNA: TGTGCCAGCAGCCCACATACCGGGACCTTTTACAATGAGCAGTTCTTC.

This clonotype was found a few times. This chain connects TRBV9 to TRBJ2-5; D gene unclear. The CDR3 spans 12 residues. Trimming shortened V by 0 bases and J by 5 bases, and 5 bases separated the two germline ends. Germline V lookup: CDR1 SGDLS, CDR2 YYNGEE. The CDR3 nucleotides read TGTGCCAGCAGCGTAGACCGGGAGACCCAGTACTTC. It codes for CASSVDRETQYF.

This clonotype was detected only a few times. V gene TRBV19 combines with J gene TRBJ2-7, with a tentative D call TRBD2 (6 bases). Germline values: CDR1 LNHDA, CDR2 SQIVND (reference sequence). V dropped 10 bases and J dropped 2 bases, with 15 bases sitting between them. The CDR3 totals 13 residues. The CDR3 bases are TGTGCCATCATGCGGGAAACCGCCTACGAGCAGTACTTC. This sequence encodes CAIMRETAYEQYF.

The chain has TRBV24-1 and TRBJ1-1; perhaps TRBD1 as D (6 bases). Between the trimmed V and J ends, which lost 2 bases and 0 bases, there was a span of 12 bases. In germline, CDR1 is KGHDR, CDR2 SFDVKD. The CDR3 is 16 amino acids. In DNA form, the CDR3 reads TGTGCCACCAGTGATTGGGGGGGCGCGATGAACACTGAAGCTTTCTTT. This translates into CATSDWGGAMNTEAFF.

This clonotype was observed a few times. The genes are TRBV29-1 and TRBJ2-5; 13 nucleotides line up with TRBD2. The CDR3 runs to 19 residues. With 4 bases clipped from V and 1 base from J, the junction kept 15 bases outside the gene matches. The V gene's germline CDR1 is SQVTM and CDR2 ANQGSEA. CDR3 sequence: CSVAGLPDRTSGSQETQYF. DNA of the CDR3: TGCAGCGTTGCCGGCCTCCCTGACCGGACTAGCGGGAGCCAAGAGACCCAGTACTTC.

This clonotype was picked up a small number of times. This chain uses TRBV11-2 with TRBJ1-1; no clear D gene. The CDR3 runs 14 residues. The germline V and J ends were trimmed by 2 bases and 11 bases, with 18 bases remaining between them. Germline V lookup: CDR1 SGHAT, CDR2 FQNNGV. CDR3 protein: CASSLFSFRGRAFF. DNA of the CDR3: TGTGCCAGCAGCTTATTCTCCTTTCGAGGGCGGGCTTTCTTT.

The chain couples TRBV20-1 to TRBJ1-2; D is uncertain. Germline V gene lookup returns CDR1 DFQATT and CDR2 SNEGSKA (reference sequence). Trimming pared 1 base from V and 5 bases from J, leaving 8 bases between. The CDR3 runs 12 residues. DNA of the CDR3: TGCAGTGCTAGAGCCCTAGGGTATGGCTACACCTTC. Translated: CSARALGYGYTF.

The CDR3 coding sequence is TGTGCCATCAGTACAATCGGGGGCCTGAACACCGGGGAGCTGTTTTTT. Translating gives CAISTIGGLNTGELFF. The V call is TRBV10-3, the J call TRBJ2-2; D possibly uses TRBD1 or TRBD2 (6 bases each). Trimming removed 5 bases from V and 1 base from J, with 14 bases in between. The germline V gene encodes CDR1 ENHRY and CDR2 SYGVKD. There are 16 residues in the CDR3.

This clonotype was recorded a few times. The chain couples TRBV7-2 to TRBJ2-7; weak D call: TRBD1 (5 bases). The germline CDR1 and CDR2 sequences are SGHTA and FQGNSA. V lost 1 base and J lost 0, with 13 bases in between. The CDR3 has 16 residues. The CDR3 spells CASSLVQGISSYEQYF. DNA of the CDR3: TGTGCCAGCAGCTTAGTCCAGGGAATATCCTCCTACGAGCAGTACTTC.

The chain joins TRBV20-1 to TRBJ2-4; 10 positions match TRBD2. With V trimmed by 4 bases and J by 3 bases, 6 bases remained unmatched. The CDR3 loop spans 15 amino acids. Germline V gives CDR1 DFQATT, CDR2 SNEGSKA (reference sequence). CDR3 region: CSANLAGDVKNIQYF. CDR3 bases: TGCAGTGCTAATCTAGCGGGAGACGTCAAAAACATTCAGTACTTC.

V and J are TRBV2 and TRBJ1-5; D may be TRBD1 (6 bases). Trimming took off 6 bases at V and 9 bases at J, with 15 bases between the two ends. The CDR3 length is 13 residues. Per the germline V gene, CDR1 is SNHLY and CDR2 is FYNNEI. CDR3 protein: CASRADRTGPQHF. The CDR3 bases are TGTGCCAGCAGGGCCGACAGGACCGGGCCCCAGCATTTT.

The chain links TRBV4-1 to TRBJ2-1; 7 bases agree with TRBD2. The ends lost 4 bases at V and 8 bases at J; junction bases unmatched: 5. Germline values: CDR1 MGHRA, CDR2 YSYEKL. CDR3 length: 13 residues. As DNA, the CDR3 is TGCGCCAGCAGCCGGGGCGGGAGCCATGAGCAGTTCTTC. It yields the protein CASSRGGSHEQFF.

A few counts support this clonotype. V gene TRBV7-2 combines with J gene TRBJ2-3, with D possibly TRBD2 on 6 matching bases. Looked up from germline, CDR1 is SGHTA and CDR2 is FQGNSA. The CDR3 covers 16 residues. V was cut by 3 bases and J by 4 bases, with 17 bases left in between. The CDR3 nucleotides are TGTGCCAGCAGCTTTCCCCCCGGGAGACTGTCAGATACGCAGTATTTT. Translation: CASSFPPGRLSDTQYF.

A few counts support this clonotype. V usage is TRBV7-9 and J usage is TRBJ2-5, with 14 bases matching TRBD2. The CDR3 totals 17 residues. V shed 5 bases and J 5 bases; nucleotides not matched to a gene: 10. The germline V gene encodes CDR1 SEHNR and CDR2 FQNEAQ (reference sequence). The CDR3 DNA sequence: TGTGCCAGCAGCCCCCCCGGGACTAGCGGGAGCCAGGAGACCCAGTACTTC. Its translation: CASSPPGTSGSQETQYF.

This chain connects TRBV9 to TRBJ2-5, with a weak D call TRBD1 (6 bases). Trimming pared 3 bases from V and 4 bases from J, leaving 13 bases between. Per the germline V gene, CDR1 is SGDLS and CDR2 is YYNGEE. The CDR3 length is 14 residues. The CDR3 coding sequence is TGTGCCAGCAGCGCCACAGGGCTCCCAGAGACCCAGTACTTC. Amino acids: CASSATGLPETQYF.

This clonotype was picked up a small number of times. The V gene is TRBV7-2, the J gene TRBJ1-1, with 8 bases fitting TRBD1. The ends lost 0 bases at V and 10 bases at J; junction bases unmatched: 13. Germline V CDR1 and CDR2: SGHTA, FQGNSA. The CDR3 totals 16 residues. The CDR3 DNA sequence: TGTGCCAGCAGCTTAGCTAGGACAGGGTGGAGTGATAGAGCTTTCTTT. Its protein is CASSLARTGWSDRAFF.

This clonotype showed up just a few times. This chain uses TRBV21-1 with TRBJ2-2; the table assigns TRBD2, which was not confirmed against the DNA. TRBV21-1 is reported as a pseudogene. The CDR3 loop spans 16 amino acids. CDR3 in amino acids: CASTDQRERGTGELFF. The CDR3 nucleotides read TGTGCCAGCACCGACCAGCGGGAGAGGGGCACCGGGGAGCTGTTTTTT.

This clonotype was picked up many times. The junction does not match germline at one end; this may be a read error. The J gene is TRBJ2-7, the V gene TRBV5-1; weak D call: TRBD1 (6 bases). Germline CDR1 reads SGHRS; CDR2 reads YFSETQ. This CDR3 contains 14 residues. CDR3 region: CASSLVDSSYEQYF. The CDR3 coding sequence is TGTGCCAGCAGCTTAGTGGACAGCTCCTACGAGCAGTACTTC.

The table lists this clonotype with a count of one. The chain couples TRBV2 to TRBJ2-7; 11 bases fit TRBD2. CDR3 length: 15 residues. The germline V gene encodes CDR1 SNHLY and CDR2 FYNNEI. With 4 bases clipped from V and 5 bases from J, the junction kept 7 bases outside the gene matches. Here the CDR3 DNA reads TGTGCCAGCAGTGCGGGACTAGCGGTCAACAACGAGCAGTACTTC. It specifies CASSAGLAVNNEQYF.

A note on this clonotype: Germline is not matched at one junction end, which may reflect a read error. The CDR3 protein is CATQWTGNTGGLFF. As DNA, the CDR3 is TGTGCCACCCAATGGACAGGGAACACCGGGGGGCTGTTTTTT. The J gene is TRBJ2-2, the V gene TRBV28; 8 nucleotides line up with TRBD1. The germline V gene encodes CDR1 MDHEN and CDR2 SYDVKM. The CDR3 has 14 amino acids.

A single count supports this clonotype. The rearrangement joins TRBV19 to TRBJ2-7; tentative D call: TRBD2 (5 bases). The germline V gene has CDR1 LNHDA and CDR2 SQIVND (reference sequence). This CDR3 is built from 14 residues. V lost 6 bases and J lost 1, with 13 bases in between. CDR3 amino acids: CASSPGLESYEQYF. The CDR3, as DNA: TGTGCCAGTAGCCCAGGACTGGAGTCCTACGAGCAGTACTTC.

The chain has TRBV20-1 and TRBJ1-4; possible D gene TRBD1, 6 bases. The CDR3 spans 15 residues. CDR1 DFQATT and CDR2 SNEGSKA come from the germline V gene (reference sequence). V was clipped by 0 bases and J by 10 bases, with 18 bases between them. The CDR3 loop reads CSARDPDRLRGKLFF. The CDR3 nucleotides are TGCAGTGCTAGAGATCCGGACAGATTAAGGGGAAAACTGTTTTTT.

This clonotype occurred a few times. J is TRBJ2-1 and V is TRBV20-1, with 8 bases matching TRBD2. CDR3 size: 15 residues. The germline V gene encodes CDR1 DFQATT and CDR2 SNEGSKA (reference sequence). With V trimmed by 0 bases and J by 9 bases, 10 bases remained unmatched. CDR3 sequence (DNA): TGCAGTGCTAGAGACCCCGGGACTAGAACCATTGAGCAGTTCTTC. It specifies CSARDPGTRTIEQFF.

This clonotype appeared a few times. This chain connects TRBV20-1 to TRBJ2-1, with a weak D call TRBD1 (6 bases). Germline CDR1 DFQATT, CDR2 SNEGSKA (reference sequence). The CDR3 contains 15 residues. Trimming left V 2 bases short and J 8 bases short, with 19 bases between. In DNA form, the CDR3 reads TGCAGTGCTAGACATACAGGGTCGTCGATGGATGAGCAGTTCTTC. Translating it yields CSARHTGSSMDEQFF.

This clonotype was seen a handful of times. This chain uses TRBV7-9 with TRBJ2-5, with D perhaps TRBD1 (5 bases). The CDR3 is made up of 14 amino acids. V lost 2 bases, J lost 6 bases, and 13 bases lay in between. Germline CDR1 SEHNR, CDR2 FQNEAQ (reference sequence). This CDR3 reads CASSLTGQAKTQYF. CDR3 DNA sequence: TGTGCCAGCAGCTTAACAGGCCAAGCAAAGACCCAGTACTTC.

There are a few counts of this clonotype. The chain joins TRBV4-3 to TRBJ2-7; the D is unclear. Germline CDR1 is LGHNA and CDR2 is YSLEER. The CDR3 contains 14 residues. V was pared by 1 base and J by 2 bases, with 9 bases between. The CDR3 DNA reads TGCGCCAGCAGCCAAGTAGCCACGACCTACGAGCAGTACTTC. Protein product: CASSQVATTYEQYF.

This clonotype appeared a few times. The chain recombines TRBV27 with TRBJ1-5; possibly TRBD1 for D (6 bases). V was cut by 2 bases and J by 5 bases, with 10 bases left in between. This CDR3 has 14 residues. The germline gives CDR1 MNHEY, CDR2 SMNVEV (reference sequence). This CDR3 is CASSLTAGDQPQHF. CDR3 nucleotides: TGTGCCAGCAGTTTAACAGCAGGGGATCAGCCCCAGCATTTT.